Each of the 18 T cell receptor beta chains below was sequenced from the same sample in a study of blood T cell repertoires in COVID-19 (TCRdb year 2020). Library preparation used the immunoSEQ multiplex PCR assay. TCRdb stores this immuneACCESS table with in-frame sequences only. Part of the clones is absent; in the studies checked, under half of the shortfall reflects unresolved V genes, and no reason is known for the rest. This sample comprises tens of thousands of clones, 88% of them detected only once. Around 8.5% of the sample lies in the top ten. The sample comprised peripheral blood. The receptors derive from a man aged 60-69 years with active COVID-19.

This chain joins TRBV18 and TRBJ2-4, with 9 bases lining up with TRBD1. With 3 bases clipped from V and 8 bases from J, the junction kept 5 bases outside the gene matches. Germline assignment: CDR1 KGHSH and CDR2 LQKENI. This CDR3 spans 14 amino acids. CDR3 in DNA: TGTGCCAGCTCACCGGGACAGGGTATTGACATTCAGTACTTC. Its translation is CASSPGQGIDIQYF.

The gene calls are TRBV13 and TRBJ2-7, with 8 positions matching TRBD2. V was pared by 6 bases and J by 3 bases, with 10 bases of the junction left unmatched. From germline, CDR1 is PRHDT and CDR2 FYEKMQ (reference sequence). CDR3 size: 15 residues. CDR3 sequence reads: CASSSTEREIYEQYF. In DNA, the CDR3 is TGTGCCAGCAGTTCCACCGAGCGGGAGATCTACGAGCAGTACTTC.

The chain's CDR3 is CATSGTGTAFF. DNA for the CDR3: TGTGCCACCTCCGGGACAGGGACAGCTTTCTTT. V usage is TRBV6-5 and J usage is TRBJ1-1, with 9 bases aligning to TRBD1. Per germline, CDR1 MNHEY and CDR2 SVGAGI. The CDR3 is 11 residues long. The V segment lost 10 bases and the J segment 10 bases; nucleotides outside the gene matches: 7.

J is TRBJ2-1 and V is TRBV7-3; 8 bases are a match to TRBD2. The CDR3 loop spans 17 amino acids. Trimming cost V 2 bases and J 0 bases; bases outside gene matches: 6. The V gene's germline CDR1 is SGHTA and CDR2 FQGTGA. Here the CDR3 DNA reads TGTGCCAGCAGCTTAGATAGCGGGGTTTCCTCCTACAATGAGCAGTTCTTC. Translated: CASSLDSGVSSYNEQFF. The variable domain in full, with the rest retrieved from reference TRBV7-3 and TRBJ2-1, is GAGVSQTPSNKVTEKGKYVELRCDPISGHTALYWYRQSLGQGPEFLIYFQGTGAADDSGLPNDRFFAVRPEGSVSTLKIQRTERGDSAVYLCASSLDSGVSSYNEQFFGPGTRLTVL.

This chain links TRBV19 with TRBJ2-1; TRBD2 aligns across 7 bases. Germline V gene sequence: CDR1 LNHDA, CDR2 SQIVND (reference sequence). The CDR3 has 14 amino acids. The trim removed 1 base at V and 8 bases at J, leaving 5 bases unmatched. The CDR3 DNA sequence: TGTGCCAGTAGTATAGGGGGGGGAGGCGATGAGCAGTTCTTC. It translates to CASSIGGGGDEQFF. Looking up the rest from reference TRBV19 and TRBJ2-1 gives the full variable domain: DGGITQSPKYLFRKEGQNVTLSCEQNLNHDAMYWYRQDPGQGLRLIYYSQIVNDFQKGDIAEGYSVSREKKESFPLTVTSAQKNPTAFYLCASSIGGGGDEQFFGPGTRLTVL.

This clone was found a few times. The J gene is TRBJ2-7, the V gene TRBV27; 15 positions match TRBD2. With 4 bases clipped from V and 4 bases from J, the junction kept 8 bases outside the gene matches. Germline CDR1 MNHEY, CDR2 SMNVEV (reference sequence). CDR3 size: 17 residues. For the CDR3, the DNA is TGTGCCAGCAGTTCTTGGACTAGCGGGAGGGCCGGTTACGAGCAGTACTTC. Residues: CASSSWTSGRAGYEQYF.

This chain joins TRBV27 and TRBJ1-1; D may be TRBD1 (6 bases). V shed 5 bases and J shed 4 bases, with 14 bases lying between them. The CDR3 sequence is 14 residues long. Germline V gives CDR1 MNHEY, CDR2 SMNVEV (reference sequence). CDR3 amino acids: CASSPRRGGTEAFF. CDR3 nucleotide sequence: TGTGCCAGCAGTCCCCGGAGGGGGGGCACTGAAGCTTTCTTT.

The J gene is TRBJ2-2, the V gene TRBV27; weak D call: TRBD2 (6 bases). The V end was cut by 6 bases, the J end by 2 bases, with 13 bases between. CDR1 MNHEY and CDR2 SMNVEV come from the germline V gene (reference sequence). The length of the CDR3 is 15 residues. The CDR3 spells CASRTGTHNTGELFF. CDR3 sequence (DNA): TGTGCCAGCAGAACCGGGACTCATAACACCGGGGAGCTGTTTTTT.

The V call is TRBV5-5, the J call TRBJ1-6; D remains unclear. Germline lookup yields CDR1 SGHKS and CDR2 YYEKEE (reference sequence). V was clipped by 1 base and J by 9 bases, with 14 bases between them. The CDR3 length is 15 residues. The CDR3 DNA is TGTGCCAGCAGCTTGTCTGGAGGGCCGGGTTCACCCCTCCACTTT. Protein: CASSLSGGPGSPLHF.

The chain joins TRBV9 to TRBJ2-3, with 8 bases aligning to TRBD2. The V gene's germline CDR1 is SGDLS and CDR2 YYNGEE. This CDR3 contains 14 residues. Trimming took 2 bases from V and 4 from J; bases not matched to a gene: 3. The CDR3 DNA follows: TGTGCCAGCAGCGTGAGCGGGAGTTCAGATACGCAGTATTTT. Translating it yields CASSVSGSSDTQYF.

This clone was observed a handful of times. This chain connects TRBV6-5 to TRBJ1-6; weak D call: TRBD1 (6 bases). Germline V lookup: CDR1 MNHEY, CDR2 SVGAGI. CDR3 length: 15 residues. Trimming removed 5 bases from V and 9 bases from J, with 17 bases in between. The CDR3 DNA follows: TGTGCCAGCAGTAAGAACACAGGGTCGCGTTCACCCCTCCACTTT. The encoded protein is CASSKNTGSRSPLHF.

The table lists this clone with a few counts. The chain is built from TRBV9 and TRBJ1-1; D gene uncertain. V was cut by 3 bases and J by 3 bases, with 12 bases left in between. The germline CDR1 and CDR2 sequences are SGDLS and YYNGEE. This CDR3 contains 14 residues. Here the CDR3 DNA reads TGTGCCAGCAGCGCTCCCCCTCGGGACACTGAAGCTTTCTTT. Translating gives CASSAPPRDTEAFF. Combining the CDR3 with reference TRBV9 and TRBJ1-1 gives the whole variable domain DSGVTQTPKHLITATGQRVTLRCSPRSGDLSVYWYQQSLDQGLQFLIQYYNGEERAKGNILERFSAQQFPDLHSELNLSSLELGDSALYFCASSAPPRDTEAFFGQGTRLTVV.

The chain employs TRBV3-1 (or the pseudogene TRBV3-2) and TRBJ2-1; D uncertain. The V end lost 6 bases, the J end lost 9 bases, and 12 bases lay between the germline ends. Germline V CDR1 and CDR2: LGHDT, YNNKEL (reference sequence). The CDR3 length is 12 residues. The CDR3 DNA follows: TGTGCCAGCAGTCCAACCGGAGCTGAGCAGTTCTTC. Translated: CASSPTGAEQFF.

V usage is TRBV9 and J usage is TRBJ1-2; D not certain. Germline CDR1 is SGDLS and CDR2 is YYNGEE. V was cut by 2 bases and J by 7 bases, with 9 bases left in between. This CDR3 region has 12 residues. The CDR3 sequence: CASSVRESGYTF. The DNA for the CDR3 is TGTGCCAGCAGCGTGAGGGAGAGTGGCTACACCTTC.

The rearrangement links TRBV3-1 (or the pseudogene TRBV3-2) to TRBJ2-3, with TRBD2 matching 8 bases. CDR1 and CDR2 (germline): LGHDT, YNNKEL (reference sequence). J gave up 3 bases and V 0 bases, and 11 bases lay outside the gene matches. There are 18 residues in the CDR3. CDR3 in amino acids: CASSQDQFRGLGTDTQYF. The CDR3 coding sequence is TGTGCCAGCAGCCAAGATCAATTTAGGGGACTAGGTACAGATACGCAGTATTTT.

The V call is TRBV4-1, the J call TRBJ2-3; D gene uncertain. This CDR3 region has 12 residues. Germline V lookup: CDR1 MGHRA, CDR2 YSYEKL. V was pared by 3 bases and J by 5 bases, with 6 bases between. The CDR3 region has the DNA TGCGCCAGCAGCCACGTTCTAGATACGCAGTATTTT. Translated: CASSHVLDTQYF.

CDR3 loop: CASSWGQGWTEAFF. The CDR3 DNA reads TGTGCCAGCAGCTGGGGACAGGGGTGGACTGAAGCTTTCTTT. V gene TRBV5-6 combines with J gene TRBJ1-1; TRBD1 matches 10 bases. V lost 3 bases, J lost 5 bases, and 4 bases stayed unmatched. Looked up from germline, CDR1 is SGHDT and CDR2 is YYEEEE. CDR3 size: 14 residues. The full variable domain, rest sourced from reference TRBV5-6 and TRBJ1-1, is DAGVTQSPTHLIKTRGQQVTLRCSPKSGHDTVSWYQQALGQGPQFIFQYYEEEERQRGNFPDRFSGHQFPNYSSELNVNALLLGDSALYLCASSWGQGWTEAFFGQGTRLTVV.

This chain uses TRBV11-2 with TRBJ2-7; tentatively, D is TRBD1 (6 bases). Germline CDR1 reads SGHAT; CDR2 reads FQNNGV. The CDR3 sequence is 13 residues long. The V end was cut by 3 bases, the J end by 1 base, with 7 bases between. The CDR3 coding sequence is TGTGCCAGCAGCTTGGGGGCTTCCTACGAGCAGTACTTC. Protein product: CASSLGASYEQYF.